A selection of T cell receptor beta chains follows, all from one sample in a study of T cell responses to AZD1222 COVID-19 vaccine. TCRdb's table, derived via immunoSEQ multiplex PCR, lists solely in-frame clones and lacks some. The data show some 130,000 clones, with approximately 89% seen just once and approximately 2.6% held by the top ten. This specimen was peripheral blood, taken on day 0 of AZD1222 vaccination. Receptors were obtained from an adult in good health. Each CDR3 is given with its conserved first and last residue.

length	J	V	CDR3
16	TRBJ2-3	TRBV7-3	CASSLGPGPSTDTQYF
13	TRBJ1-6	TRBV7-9	CASSGWLNSPLHF
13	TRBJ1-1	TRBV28	CASSSEGIAEAFF
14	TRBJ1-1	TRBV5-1	CASSRGQVGTEAFF
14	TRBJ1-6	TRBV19	CASSAGQGNSPLHF
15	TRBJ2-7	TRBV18	CASSPPAGKLGEQYF
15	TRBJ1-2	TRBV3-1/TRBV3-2	CASSQASGRAAGYTF
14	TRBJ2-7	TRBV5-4	CASSPKGQNYEQYF
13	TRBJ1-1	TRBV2	CASSDPGITEAFF
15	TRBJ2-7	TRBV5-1	CASSLVTGGSYEQYF
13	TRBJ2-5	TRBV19	CASSIGTQETQYF
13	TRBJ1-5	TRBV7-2	CASSEAPGEPQHF
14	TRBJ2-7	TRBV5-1	CASSWAGQGTEQYF
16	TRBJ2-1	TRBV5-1	CASSLSGLAGAAEQFF
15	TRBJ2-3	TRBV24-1	CATSEWTGATDTQYF
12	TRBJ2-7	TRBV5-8	CASRSRGREQYF
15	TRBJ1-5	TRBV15	CATSPPGGSIQPQHF
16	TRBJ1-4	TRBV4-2	CASSQGAAGVYEKLFF
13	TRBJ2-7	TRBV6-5	CASSYSIKYEQYF
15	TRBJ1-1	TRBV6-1	CASSERRQGLTEAFF
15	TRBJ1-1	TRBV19	CASSFSGGGETEAFF
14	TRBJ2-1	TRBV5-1	CASSLEGPYNEQFF
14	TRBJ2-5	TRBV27	CASRETRGQETQYF
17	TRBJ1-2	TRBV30	CAWTRKGADRESYGYTF
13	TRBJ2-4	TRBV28	CATGVLAKNIQYF
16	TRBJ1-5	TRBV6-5	CASSYSGHNSNQPQHF